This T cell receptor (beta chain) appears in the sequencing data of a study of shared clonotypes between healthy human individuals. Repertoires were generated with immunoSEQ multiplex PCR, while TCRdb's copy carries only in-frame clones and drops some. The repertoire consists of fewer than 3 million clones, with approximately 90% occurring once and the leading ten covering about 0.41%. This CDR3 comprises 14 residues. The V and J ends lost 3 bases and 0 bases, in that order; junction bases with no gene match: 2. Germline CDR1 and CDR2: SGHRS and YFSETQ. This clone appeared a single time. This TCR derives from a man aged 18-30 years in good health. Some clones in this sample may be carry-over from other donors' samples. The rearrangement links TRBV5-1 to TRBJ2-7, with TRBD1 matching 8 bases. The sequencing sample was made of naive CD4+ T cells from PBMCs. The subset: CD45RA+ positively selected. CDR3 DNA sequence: TGCGCCAGCAGCTCGACAGGGGACTCCTACGAGCAGTACTTC. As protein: CASSSTGDSYEQYF.